The next 5 T cell receptor beta chains were all read from a single sample in a study of blood T cell repertoires in COVID-19. Clones were sequenced by immunoSEQ multiplex PCR, and TCRdb holds only the in-frame ones, with some missing. The profile shows 120,000 or so clones, roughly 82% of them singletons. Sequencing input: peripheral blood. Receptor source: a human donor in a cohort sampled during active COVID-19.

This chain links TRBV4-2 with TRBJ2-5; 10 nucleotides align to TRBD2. This CDR3 comprises 16 residues. The germline CDR1 and CDR2 sequences are LGHNA and YNFKEQ. Trimming removed 0 bases from V and 5 bases from J; junction bases left unmatched: 6. The DNA for the CDR3 is TGTGCCAGCAGCCAAGATTTAGCGGGGGGCAGGGAGACCCAGTACTTC. Translating gives CASSQDLAGGRETQYF.

V usage is TRBV5-1 and J usage is TRBJ2-6, with 10 positions matching TRBD1. The CDR3 length is 18 residues. Looked up from germline, CDR1 is SGHRS and CDR2 is YFSETQ. After removal of 4 bases from V and 3 bases from J, the junction contained 10 bases not matched to a gene. CDR3 coding DNA: TGCGCCAGCAGCCAAACGGGACAGGGGTCCGATGGGGCCAACGTCCTGACTTTC. It specifies CASSQTGQGSDGANVLTF.

The V gene is TRBV29-1, the J gene TRBJ2-3; 7 nucleotides align to TRBD2. J lost 2 bases, V lost 3 bases, and 5 bases had no gene match. The germline V gene encodes CDR1 SQVTM and CDR2 ANQGSEA. The CDR3 contains 14 residues. The CDR3 spells CSVDGSGPTDTQYF. In nucleotides, the CDR3 is TGCAGCGTTGACGGTAGCGGGCCCACAGATACGCAGTATTTT.

Concerning this clone itself: Other DNA sequences from this sample encode an identical CDR3 as well. The V call is TRBV4-2, the J call TRBJ2-1, with TRBD1 matching 8 bases. V dropped 1 base and J dropped 4; count of bases not matched to a gene: 9. CDR3 length: 17 amino acids. The V gene's germline CDR1 is LGHNA and CDR2 YNFKEQ. The CDR3 loop reads CASSQVGVRDRYNEQFF. In DNA, the CDR3 is TGTGCCAGCAGCCAAGTGGGTGTTCGGGACAGGTACAATGAGCAGTTCTTC.

This rearrangement joins TRBV19 to TRBJ2-7; 7 positions match TRBD1. This CDR3 has 17 residues. V trimming: 5 bases; J trimming: 2 bases; junction bases outside the gene matches: 15. Germline CDR1 is LNHDA and CDR2 is SQIVND (reference sequence). The DNA for the CDR3 is TGTGCCAGTAGTTCTTCTCCTCAGGGGGAGTACCCCTACGAGCAGTACTTC. It is translated as CASSSSPQGEYPYEQYF. The variable domain in full, completed from reference TRBV19 and TRBJ2-7, reads DGGITQSPKYLFRKEGQNVTLSCEQNLNHDAMYWYRQDPGQGLRLIYYSQIVNDFQKGDIAEGYSVSREKKESFPLTVTSAQKNPTAFYLCASSSSPQGEYPYEQYFGPGTRLTVT.